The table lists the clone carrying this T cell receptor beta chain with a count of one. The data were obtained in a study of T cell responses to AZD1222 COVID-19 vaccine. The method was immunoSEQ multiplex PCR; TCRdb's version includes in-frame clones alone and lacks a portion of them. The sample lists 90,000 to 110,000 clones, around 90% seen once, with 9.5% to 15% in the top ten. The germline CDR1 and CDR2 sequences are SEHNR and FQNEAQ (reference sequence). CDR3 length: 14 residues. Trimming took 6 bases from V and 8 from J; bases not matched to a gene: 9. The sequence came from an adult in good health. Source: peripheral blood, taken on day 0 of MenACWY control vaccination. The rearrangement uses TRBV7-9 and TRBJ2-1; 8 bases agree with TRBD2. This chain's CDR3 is CASRWSGRTDEQFF. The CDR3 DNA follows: TGTGCCAGCAGATGGAGCGGGAGAACTGATGAGCAGTTCTTC.